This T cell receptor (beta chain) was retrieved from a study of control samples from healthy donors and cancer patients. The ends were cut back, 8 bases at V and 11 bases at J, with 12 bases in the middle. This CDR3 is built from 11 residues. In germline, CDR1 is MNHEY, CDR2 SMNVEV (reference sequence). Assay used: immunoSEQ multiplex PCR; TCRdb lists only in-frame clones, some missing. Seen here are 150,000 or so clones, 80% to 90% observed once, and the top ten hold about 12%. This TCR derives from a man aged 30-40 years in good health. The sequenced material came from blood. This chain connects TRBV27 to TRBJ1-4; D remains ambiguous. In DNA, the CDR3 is TGTGCCAGCGGGGTCGGTTACAAACTGTTTTTT. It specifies CASGVGYKLFF.